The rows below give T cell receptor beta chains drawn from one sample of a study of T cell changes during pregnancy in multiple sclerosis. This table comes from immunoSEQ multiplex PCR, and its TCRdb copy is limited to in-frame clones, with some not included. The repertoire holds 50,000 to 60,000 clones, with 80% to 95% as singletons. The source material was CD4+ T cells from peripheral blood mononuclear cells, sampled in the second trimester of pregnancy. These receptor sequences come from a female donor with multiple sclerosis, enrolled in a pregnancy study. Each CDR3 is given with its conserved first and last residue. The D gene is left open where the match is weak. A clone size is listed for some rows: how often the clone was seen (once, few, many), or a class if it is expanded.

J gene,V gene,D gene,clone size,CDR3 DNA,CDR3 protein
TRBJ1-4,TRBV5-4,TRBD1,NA,TGTGCCAGCAGCTTAGGACAGGGAGCTGAAAAACTGTTTTTT,CASSLGQGAEKLFF
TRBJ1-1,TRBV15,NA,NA,TGTGCCACCAGCAGAGATCCCGGGGGCACTGAAGCTTTCTTT,CATSRDPGGTEAFF
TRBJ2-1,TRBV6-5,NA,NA,TGTGCCAGCAGACCGGCCTACAATGAGCAGTTCTTC,CASRPAYNEQFF
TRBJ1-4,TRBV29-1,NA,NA,TGCAGCGTTGCTCGGGGAAGTAATGAAAAACTGTTTTTT,CSVARGSNEKLFF
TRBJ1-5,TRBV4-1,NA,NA,TGCGCCAGCAGCCAAGAGTTACGGGGAGTTGGCAATCAGCCCCAGCATTTT,CASSQELRGVGNQPQHF
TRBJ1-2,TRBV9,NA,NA,TGTGCCAGCAGCGTAGATCACAGGGACTATGGCTACACCTTC,CASSVDHRDYGYTF
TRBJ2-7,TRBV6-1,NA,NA,TGTGCCAGCAGTGAATTGTCCTCCGGAGCGAGCTCCTACGAGCAGTACTTC,CASSELSSGASSYEQYF
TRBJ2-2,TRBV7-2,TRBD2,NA,TGTGCCAGCACCCTTAGCGGGGGGGCCTTCGGGGAGCTGTTTTTT,CASTLSGGAFGELFF
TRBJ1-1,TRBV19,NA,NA,TGTGCCAGTAGTATAGTTAAGGGGTTCGCTGAAGCTTTCTTT,CASSIVKGFAEAFF
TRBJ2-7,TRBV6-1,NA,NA,TGTGCCAGCAGTGAAGGGAGTACCCCCTACGAGCAGTACTTC,CASSEGSTPYEQYF
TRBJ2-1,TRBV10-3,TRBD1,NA,TGTGCCATCAGTGAGTCGACAGGGCACCCGTTCTTC,CAISESTGHPFF
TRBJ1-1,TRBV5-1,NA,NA,TGCGCCAGCAGCTTTGACCCGGGGAACACTGAAGCTTTCTTT,CASSFDPGNTEAFF
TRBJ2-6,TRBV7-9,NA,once,TGTGCCAGCAGCTCTCAAGGTAGCCTCGGGGCCAACGTCCTGACTTTC,CASSSQGSLGANVLTF
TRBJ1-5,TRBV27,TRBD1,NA,TGTGCCAGCAGTTTGGGACAGGGGCCCCGGGAAGGTCAGCCCCAGCATTTT,CASSLGQGPREGQPQHF
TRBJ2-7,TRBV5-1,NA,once,TGCGCCAGCACCCCTAATAGCGCGACCTCCTACGAGCAGTACTTC,CASTPNSATSYEQYF
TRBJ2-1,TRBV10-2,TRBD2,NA,TGCGCCAGCAGTGACCCCCGGGGGGTTAGCTATTTTGCCTACAATGAGCAGTTCTTC,CASSDPRGVSYFAYNEQFF
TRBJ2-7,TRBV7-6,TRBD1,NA,TGTGCCAGCAGCTCACTGGACAGGGGAAGCTCCTACGAGCAGTACTTC,CASSSLDRGSSYEQYF
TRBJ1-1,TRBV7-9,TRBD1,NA,TGTGCCAGCAGCAAGACAGGGGGAGATGAAGCTTTCTTT,CASSKTGGDEAFF
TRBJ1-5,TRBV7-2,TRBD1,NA,TGTGCCAGCAGCTTAGGACAGGGGGTTAATCAGCCCCAGCATTTT,CASSLGQGVNQPQHF
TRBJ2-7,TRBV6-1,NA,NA,TGTGCCACCCGCGACAGTACCTACGAGCAGTACTTC,CATRDSTYEQYF
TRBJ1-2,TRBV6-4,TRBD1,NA,TGTGCCAGCAGTGAAGAACAGGGGGCTTATGGCTACACCTTC,CASSEEQGAYGYTF
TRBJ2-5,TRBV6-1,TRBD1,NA,TGTGCCAGCAGTGAAGGGGACAGGGGGTGGGTTGGGACCCAGTACTTC,CASSEGDRGWVGTQYF
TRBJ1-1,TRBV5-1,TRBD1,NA,TGCGCCAGCAGTTACAGGGGGAACACTGAAGCTTTCTTT,CASSYRGNTEAFF
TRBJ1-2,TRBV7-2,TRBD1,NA,TGTGCCAGCAGTTCGGGACAGGGCAACTATGGCTACACCTTC,CASSSGQGNYGYTF
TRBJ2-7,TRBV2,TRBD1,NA,TGTGCCAGCACGAGACAGGGGTTAGGCGAGCAGTACTTC,CASTRQGLGEQYF
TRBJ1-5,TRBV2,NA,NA,TGTGCCAGCAGAGCCTGGACAAGCAATCAGCCCCAGCATTTT,CASRAWTSNQPQHF
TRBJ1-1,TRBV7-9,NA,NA,TGTGCCAGCAATTTCGCGGGGGCGAACGCTGAAGCTTTCTTT,CASNFAGANAEAFF
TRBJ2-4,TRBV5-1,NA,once,TGCGCCAGCAGCTCCACAGGGACCTCTGCCAAAAACATTCAGTACTTC,CASSSTGTSAKNIQYF
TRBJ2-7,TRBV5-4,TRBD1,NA,TGTGCCAGCAGCCGAACCGGGACAGGGAACTACGAGCAGTACTTC,CASSRTGTGNYEQYF
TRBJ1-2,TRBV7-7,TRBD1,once,TGTGCTAGCAGCTTAGGGACAGGGAGGGAAGTTAACTATGGCTACACCTTC,CASSLGTGREVNYGYTF
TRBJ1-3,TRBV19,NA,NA,TGTGCCAGTATGACCGGGACATTCTCTGGAAACACCATATATTTT,CASMTGTFSGNTIYF
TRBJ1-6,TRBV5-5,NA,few,TGTGCCAGCAGCTTGGAACAGGGACGTTCACCCCTCCACTTT,CASSLEQGRSPLHF
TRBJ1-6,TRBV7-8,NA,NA,TGTGCCAGCAGCTTTAGTCGGGGTTCCGGAGATTCACCCCTCCACTTT,CASSFSRGSGDSPLHF
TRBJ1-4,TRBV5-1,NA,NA,TGCGCCAGCAGCTTGGCCCTACAGGGCGATGGAAAACTGTTTTTT,CASSLALQGDGKLFF
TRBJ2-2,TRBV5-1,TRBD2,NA,TGCGCCAGCAGCTCGACTAGCGGGGGGGCCGGGGAGCTGTTTTTT,CASSSTSGGAGELFF
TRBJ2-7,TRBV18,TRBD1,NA,TGTGCCAGCTCAATTCAGCAGGGGGCGACCTACGAGCAGTACTTC,CASSIQQGATYEQYF
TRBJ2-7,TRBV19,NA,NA,TGTGCCAGTAGTATAGATCCAGGGCAACCCTACGAGCAGTACTTC,CASSIDPGQPYEQYF
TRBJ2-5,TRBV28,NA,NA,TGTGCCAGCAGTTTACGGGCAGGGGAGAGTCGAGAGACCCAGTACTTC,CASSLRAGESRETQYF
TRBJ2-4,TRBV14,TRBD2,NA,TGTGCCAGCAGCCAAGCACAGCGGGGGTCCCCCTGGGGGGGAAACATTCAGTACTTC,CASSQAQRGSPWGGNIQYF
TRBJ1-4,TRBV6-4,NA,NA,TGTGCCAGCAGGCTCGCTTGGAGGGCAACTAATGAAAAACTGTTTTTT,CASRLAWRATNEKLFF
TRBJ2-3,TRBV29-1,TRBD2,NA,TGCAGCGGACGGGGGGGATCTAGCACAGATACGCAGTATTTT,CSGRGGSSTDTQYF
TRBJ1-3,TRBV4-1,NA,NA,TGCGCCAGCAGCCCTAGTAGAAGTGGAAACACCATATATTTT,CASSPSRSGNTIYF
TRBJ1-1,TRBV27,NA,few,TGTGCCAGCAGCCCCGGAAATGGGAGGAGCGCTTTCTTT,CASSPGNGRSAFF
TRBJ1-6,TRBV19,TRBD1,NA,TGTGCCAGTAGGCCGGGACAGGGGGTTCGTTCACCCCTCCACTTT,CASRPGQGVRSPLHF
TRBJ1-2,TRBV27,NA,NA,TGTGCCAGCAGACCGGGACTGGACTATGGCTACACCTTC,CASRPGLDYGYTF
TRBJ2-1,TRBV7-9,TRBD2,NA,TGTGCCAGCAGCTCATGGACTAGTCAGGAGGGTGAGCAGTTCTTC,CASSSWTSQEGEQFF
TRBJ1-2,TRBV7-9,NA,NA,TGTGCCAGCAGCTTCAGTACTAACTATGGCTACACCTTC,CASSFSTNYGYTF
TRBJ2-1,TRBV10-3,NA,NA,TGTGCCATCAGTGAGTCAGGGGGATACAATGAGCAGTTCTTC,CAISESGGYNEQFF